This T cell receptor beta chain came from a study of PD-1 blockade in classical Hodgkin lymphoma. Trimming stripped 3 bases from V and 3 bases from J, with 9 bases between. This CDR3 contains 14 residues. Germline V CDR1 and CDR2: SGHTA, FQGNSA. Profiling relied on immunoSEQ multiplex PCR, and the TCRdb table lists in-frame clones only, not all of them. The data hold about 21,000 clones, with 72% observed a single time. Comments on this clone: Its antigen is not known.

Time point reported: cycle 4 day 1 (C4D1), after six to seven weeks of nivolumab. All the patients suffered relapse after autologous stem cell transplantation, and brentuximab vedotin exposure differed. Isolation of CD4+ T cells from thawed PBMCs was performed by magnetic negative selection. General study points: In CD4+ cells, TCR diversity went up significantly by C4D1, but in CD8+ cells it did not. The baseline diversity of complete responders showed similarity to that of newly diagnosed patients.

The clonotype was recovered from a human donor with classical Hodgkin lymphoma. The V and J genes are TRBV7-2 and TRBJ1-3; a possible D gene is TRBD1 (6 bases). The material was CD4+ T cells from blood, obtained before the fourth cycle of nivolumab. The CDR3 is CASSFSGVGNTIYF. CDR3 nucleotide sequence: TGTGCCAGCAGCTTTTCAGGGGTTGGAAACACCATATATTTT.